This entry features one TCR beta chain sequence. The CDR3 has 15 residues. V shed 6 bases and J 2 bases; nucleotides not matched to a gene: 7. The germline V gene has CDR1 MNHEY and CDR2 SVGAGI. Some clones are missing from TCRdb's copy, which holds only in-frame ones; the method was immunoSEQ multiplex PCR. The data hold about 200,000 clones, with around nine tenths observed a single time. The entry originates in a study of blood T cell repertoires in COVID-19. The TCR originated in a human donor in a cohort sampled during active COVID-19. The sequencing input was peripheral blood. The gene calls are TRBV6-5 and TRBJ2-7; 10 nucleotides agree with TRBD2. The CDR3 reads CASRGLAAATYEQYF. CDR3 bases: TGTGCCAGCAGAGGACTAGCGGCCGCCACCTACGAGCAGTACTTC.